This entry lists 4 T cell receptor beta chains sequenced from one sample in a study of T cells after posttransplantation cyclophosphamide. Busulfan-fludarabine conditioning, marrow transplant, and cyclophosphamide on days +3 and +4 were administered. Assay: immunoSEQ multiplex PCR; the TCRdb copy retains only in-frame clones and omits some. The repertoire holds about 15,000 clones, with around 94% as singletons. Here the sequenced sample was CD4+ T cells sorted from blood, taken after allogeneic stem cell transplant with posttransplant cyclophosphamide. The receptors were gathered from a male patient aged 55 to 69 who received an allogeneic stem cell transplant from a related donor and was CMV-positive. A subset of T cells may come from the graft donor.

V usage is TRBV27 and J usage is TRBJ2-7; TRBD2 matches 11 bases. V lost 6 bases and J lost 1; bases outside the gene matches: 5. The CDR3 is 15 residues long. Germline CDR1 and CDR2: MNHEY and SMNVEV (reference sequence). This CDR3 is CASRSLAGGSYEQYF. CDR3 DNA sequence: TGTGCCAGCAGGAGCCTAGCGGGGGGTTCCTACGAGCAGTACTTC.

The gene calls are TRBV7-2 and TRBJ1-1; 7 bases map to TRBD1. The CDR3 is 16 residues long. Germline V gives CDR1 SGHTA, CDR2 FQGNSA. The V segment lost 1 base and the J segment 4 bases; nucleotides outside the gene matches: 9. CDR3 residues: CASSLGPGGGVTEAFF. The CDR3 coding sequence is TGTGCCAGCAGCTTAGGTCCAGGGGGAGGCGTCACTGAAGCTTTCTTT.

This CDR3 reads CASSRGGSTDTQYF. The CDR3 region has the DNA TGTGCCAGCAGCCGGGGGGGTAGCACAGATACGCAGTATTTT. This rearrangement joins TRBV7-7 to TRBJ2-3; 8 nucleotides agree with TRBD2. The CDR3 loop spans 14 amino acids. Per the germline V gene, CDR1 is SSHAT and CDR2 is FNYEAQ (reference sequence). Trimming at V came to 5 bases and at J to 0 bases, leaving 1 base not matched to a gene.

J is TRBJ2-6 and V is TRBV7-2; D is unresolved. The CDR3 spans 14 residues. Trimming cost V 2 bases and J 1 base, with 3 bases left between them. Germline V gene lookup returns CDR1 SGHTA and CDR2 FQGNSA. The chain's CDR3 is CASSLTSGANVLTF. The CDR3 nucleotides read TGTGCCAGCAGCTTAACTTCTGGGGCCAACGTCCTGACTTTC.